This T cell receptor beta chain is drawn from a study of CD8 T cells in Susac syndrome. Negative magnetic isolation gave CD8+ and CD4+ cells; FACS enriched CD8+ TEMRA. It was with random hexamers that roughly 0.5 to 1 ug RNA was reverse transcribed. In TCRdb, the immunoSEQ multiplex PCR reads were re-called with MiXCR into one record per CDR3 protein. The sample lists about 150,000 distinct CDR3 sequences, about 94% occurring once. Trimming removed 4 bases from V and 6 bases from J; junction bases left unmatched: 6. The CDR3 contains 13 residues. Germline CDR1 and CDR2: SGHDT and YYEEEE. With regard to this clonotype: Its specificity is unknown.

Study findings and constraints: The study recognized that its TCR sequencing and HLA analysis covered a relatively small number of individuals.

The sequence came from a human donor with multiple sclerosis. Sequenced: CD8+ T cells from PBMCs. This chain joins TRBV5-6 and TRBJ1-2, with 7 bases aligning to TRBD1. The DNA of the CDR3 is TGTGCCAGCAGCCCCGGGACAGCTCATGGCTACACCTTC. It is translated as CASSPGTAHGYTF.